This TCR beta chain was sequenced during a study of identical twins. Comment on this clonotype: The antigen is not known.

Overall study findings and caveats: Twins' surplus sharing was weaker for beta out-of-frame sequences.

Each CDR3 protein is one row after TCRdb ran MiXCR on the 5' RACE reads. The sample lists around 960,000 distinct CDR3 sequences, roughly 12% seen once, with around 1.6% in the top ten. CDR3 length equals 16 residues. V gave up 5 bases and J gave up 2 bases, with 22 bases separating them. CDR1 DFQATT and CDR2 SNEGSKA come from the germline V gene (reference sequence). A further study also used this sample, focusing on yellow fever vaccine responses in identical twins.

This TCR derives from a woman aged 18-29 years in good health. The chain uses TRBV20-1 and TRBJ2-7; D is tentatively TRBD1 or TRBD2 (5 bases each). Sequences were obtained from PBMCs. The CDR3 DNA follows: TGCAGTGCTGCCTATCCTTGGGGACGCGGTACCTACGAGCAGTACTTC. Its translation: CSAAYPWGRGTYEQYF.